This entry lists 28 T cell receptor beta chains sequenced from one sample in a study of T cell responses to AZD1222 COVID-19 vaccine. Clones were sequenced by immunoSEQ multiplex PCR, and TCRdb holds only the in-frame ones, with some missing. The repertoire holds 110,000 or so clones, 86% seen once, with approximately 16% in the top ten. The sequenced sample was peripheral blood, obtained 28 days after the second AZD1222 dose. These TCRs come from an adult who received the AZD1222 COVID-19 vaccine.

This chain connects TRBV6-6 to TRBJ1-5; 8 bases fit TRBD1. Per germline, CDR1 MNHNY and CDR2 SVGAGI (reference sequence). V was clipped by 4 bases and J by 0 bases; unmatched bases: 5. The CDR3 is 16 amino acids. The CDR3 loop reads CASSLTGEYSNQPQHF. CDR3 coding DNA: TGTGCCAGCAGTTTGACAGGGGAATATAGCAATCAGCCCCAGCATTTT.

This rearrangement joins TRBV12-3 or TRBV12-4 to TRBJ2-5; D unclear. With 5 bases removed from V and 5 bases from J, the gap between germline ends came to 3 bases. CDR3 length: 10 amino acids. The CDR3 region has the DNA TGTGCCAGCAGTGGGGAGACCCAGTACTTC. Protein: CASSGETQYF.

This clone appeared a few times. The rearrangement joins TRBV10-3 to TRBJ1-1; 7 bases map to TRBD1. Trimming at V came to 6 bases and at J to 5 bases, leaving 15 bases not matched to a gene. CDR3 size: 16 residues. Germline loops: CDR1 ENHRY, CDR2 SYGVKD. CDR3: CAISLKEGATETEAFF. In nucleotides, the CDR3 is TGTGCCATCAGCCTCAAGGAGGGGGCAACTGAAACTGAAGCTTTCTTT.

The V gene is TRBV29-1, the J gene TRBJ2-7; D is perhaps TRBD1 (6 bases). CDR1 is SQVTM, CDR2 ANQGSEA, per germline. The CDR3 consists of 13 residues. Trimming shortened V by 4 bases and J by 0 bases, and 10 bases separated the two germline ends. This chain's CDR3 is CSVGRDNSYEQYF. The CDR3 DNA reads TGCAGCGTTGGTCGGGACAACTCCTACGAGCAGTACTTC.

To note about this clone: Within the sample, other DNA sequences also encode this same CDR3. V and J are TRBV7-3 and TRBJ1-5, with D hard to call. The germline gives CDR1 SGHTA, CDR2 FQGTGA. Trimming took 2 bases from V and 2 from J, leaving 4 bases between them. The CDR3 sequence is 13 residues long. This chain's CDR3 is CASSLGRNQPQHF. CDR3 sequence (DNA): TGTGCCAGCAGCTTAGGACGCAATCAGCCCCAGCATTTT.

The V call is TRBV7-8, the J call TRBJ1-5; a possible D gene is TRBD1 (5 bases). The CDR3 extends over 16 amino acids. Germline V CDR1 and CDR2: SGHVS, FQNEAQ. V lost 5 bases, J lost 2 bases, and 16 bases lay in between. CDR3 in amino acids: CASSPWRQGGNQPQHF. The CDR3 bases are TGTGCCAGCAGCCCCTGGCGGCAGGGTGGCAATCAGCCCCAGCATTTT.

The chain has TRBV4-1 and TRBJ2-1; D is unresolved. In germline, CDR1 is MGHRA, CDR2 YSYEKL. The CDR3 length is 14 residues. V dropped 3 bases and J dropped 4 bases, with 10 bases sitting between them. The CDR3 reads CASSQETAYNEQFF. The CDR3 nucleotides are TGCGCCAGCAGCCAGGAGACCGCATACAATGAGCAGTTCTTC.

The rearrangement uses TRBV5-5 and TRBJ1-4; D is uncertain. CDR1 SGHKS and CDR2 YYEKEE come from the germline V gene (reference sequence). CDR3 length: 14 residues. Trimming pared 2 bases from V and 0 bases from J, leaving 5 bases between. The CDR3 is CASSFGTTNEKLFF. The CDR3 coding sequence is TGTGCCAGCAGCTTTGGAACAACTAATGAAAAACTGTTTTTT.

This chain joins TRBV5-4 and TRBJ1-2; D gene ambiguous. CDR1 SGHNT and CDR2 YYREEE come from the germline V gene (reference sequence). Trimming pared 0 bases from V and 3 bases from J, leaving 6 bases between. CDR3 size: 13 residues. CDR3: CASSLAPDYGYTF. As DNA, the CDR3 is TGTGCCAGCAGCTTGGCCCCGGACTATGGCTACACCTTC.

This chain links TRBV5-1 with TRBJ1-4; 7 nucleotides match TRBD1. The trim removed 3 bases at V and 1 base at J, leaving 12 bases unmatched. CDR3 length: 18 amino acids. CDR1 is SGHRS, CDR2 YFSETQ, per germline. The CDR3 DNA reads TGCGCCAGCAGCTCACGCACTCGACAGGGTTTAACTAATGAAAAACTGTTTTTT. Protein product: CASSSRTRQGLTNEKLFF.

The gene calls are TRBV5-1 and TRBJ1-1, with D maybe TRBD1 (5 bases). The CDR3 length is 15 residues. The V gene's germline CDR1 is SGHRS and CDR2 YFSETQ. V was pared by 6 bases and J by 2 bases, with 17 bases between. CDR3 protein: CASTQLGHHNTEAFF. As DNA, the CDR3 is TGCGCCAGCACCCAGCTAGGACACCATAACACTGAAGCTTTCTTT.

The J gene is TRBJ2-1, the V gene TRBV24-1; D call uncertain. The CDR3 runs 13 residues. In germline, CDR1 is KGHDR, CDR2 SFDVKD. Trimming left V 7 bases short and J 5 bases short, with 11 bases between. DNA of the CDR3: TGTGCCACCAGCCCCCTCTGGGACAATGAGCAGTTCTTC. This sequence encodes CATSPLWDNEQFF.

This clone has only one observation. This chain links TRBV9 with TRBJ1-1, with 7 nucleotides matching TRBD1. The J segment lost 10 bases and the V segment lost 3 bases, leaving 12 bases of the junction unmatched. Germline V lookup: CDR1 SGDLS, CDR2 YYNGEE. The CDR3 is 14 residues long. The CDR3 protein is CASSAINRGGVAFF. CDR3 nucleotides: TGTGCCAGCAGCGCCATCAACAGGGGCGGAGTAGCTTTCTTT.

This sequence joins TRBV19 and TRBJ1-6; 7 positions agree with TRBD1. Trimming cost V 6 bases and J 11 bases; bases outside gene matches: 10. The CDR3 sequence is 14 residues long. Germline-derived CDR1 and CDR2 are LNHDA and SQIVND (reference sequence). CDR3 nucleotides: TGTGCCAGTAGCGCCGACAGGGCCTCTCCACCCCTCCACTTT. It encodes CASSADRASPPLHF.

The chain employs TRBV5-6 and TRBJ2-5; 8 bases fit TRBD1. V dropped 2 bases and J dropped 5; count of bases not matched to a gene: 5. CDR3 size: 14 residues. In germline, CDR1 is SGHDT, CDR2 YYEEEE. The DNA of the CDR3 is TGTGCCAGCAGCTTCGGACAGGGAAGGGAGACCCAGTACTTC. Its translation is CASSFGQGRETQYF. The variable domain in full, with the rest retrieved from reference TRBV5-6 and TRBJ2-5, is DAGVTQSPTHLIKTRGQQVTLRCSPKSGHDTVSWYQQALGQGPQFIFQYYEEEERQRGNFPDRFSGHQFPNYSSELNVNALLLGDSALYLCASSFGQGRETQYFGPGTRLLVL.

The J gene is TRBJ2-2, the V gene TRBV7-7; D perhaps matches TRBD2 (7 bases). Looked up from germline, CDR1 is SSHAT and CDR2 is FNYEAQ (reference sequence). The CDR3 spans 16 residues. V was shortened by 5 bases and J by 7 bases, with 20 bases between the two germline ends. For the CDR3, the DNA is TGTGCCAGCAGCGGGGGGGCCAGGGGAGGAGACGGGGAGCTGTTTTTT. This translates into CASSGGARGGDGELFF.

V gene TRBV14 combines with J gene TRBJ2-3; perhaps TRBD2 as D (6 bases). V was shortened by 0 bases and J by 4 bases, with 14 bases between the two germline ends. The CDR3 is 16 amino acids. Germline CDR1 and CDR2: SGHDN and FVKESK. In DNA form, the CDR3 reads TGTGCCAGCAGCCAAGAATGGAGGGCAGTCCCAGATACGCAGTATTTT. Translating it yields CASSQEWRAVPDTQYF.

The gene calls are TRBV24-1 and TRBJ2-3; D remains ambiguous. The CDR3 extends over 12 amino acids. CDR1 KGHDR and CDR2 SFDVKD come from the germline V gene. Trimming stripped 7 bases from V and 4 bases from J, with 8 bases between. CDR3 nucleotides: TGTGCCACCAGCTCGGCCCCAGATACGCAGTATTTT. Translation gives CATSSAPDTQYF.

The chain links TRBV25-1 to TRBJ1-2, with D perhaps TRBD1 (5 bases). V lost 7 bases and J lost 6, with 12 bases in between. Per the germline V gene, CDR1 is MGHDK and CDR2 is SYGVNS. The CDR3 has 12 amino acids. CDR3 sequence reads: CASTSGPHGYTF. The CDR3 region has the DNA TGTGCCAGCACATCAGGGCCCCATGGCTACACCTTC.

Here the CDR3 reads CASSQGAGTISGNTIYF. The CDR3 DNA sequence: TGCGCCAGCAGCCAAGGAGCCGGGACAATTTCTGGAAACACCATATATTTT. The chain uses TRBV4-1 and TRBJ1-3, with D maybe TRBD1 (6 bases). This CDR3 has 17 amino acids. CDR1 and CDR2 (germline): MGHRA, YSYEKL. Between the trimmed V and J ends, which lost 1 base and 1 base, there was a span of 14 bases.

This chain connects TRBV10-2 to TRBJ2-1; no clear D gene. Germline lookup yields CDR1 WSHSY and CDR2 SAAADI. The CDR3 totals 12 residues. V was cut by 5 bases and J by 9 bases, with 11 bases left in between. The CDR3 loop is CASSPAPGEQFF. As DNA, the CDR3 is TGCGCCAGCAGTCCTGCCCCCGGTGAGCAGTTCTTC.

This clone has only a few counts. The J gene is TRBJ1-1, the V gene TRBV3-1 (or the pseudogene TRBV3-2); possibly TRBD1 for D (5 bases). This CDR3 comprises 16 residues. The germline V gene has CDR1 LGHDT and CDR2 YNNKEL (reference sequence). Trimming took 4 bases from V and 3 from J, leaving 18 bases between them. CDR3 sequence reads: CASSPRRHKGDTEAFF. The CDR3 region has the DNA TGTGCCAGCAGCCCCAGACGGCATAAAGGGGACACTGAAGCTTTCTTT.

The DNA of the CDR3 is TGTGCCAGCAGCCAAGATCGCGGCCAACTCTACGAGCAGTACTTC. This codes for CASSQDRGQLYEQYF. V usage is TRBV4-2 and J usage is TRBJ2-7; no firm D call. Trimming stripped 0 bases from V and 3 bases from J, with 12 bases between. This CDR3 has 15 residues. Germline CDR1 LGHNA, CDR2 YNFKEQ.

Written as DNA, the CDR3 is TGCGCCAGCAGCCGAGTCGGGGTCGGCTACACCTTC. It is translated as CASSRVGVGYTF. The V and J genes are TRBV4-1 and TRBJ1-2, with D unclear. The V gene lost 4 bases and the J gene lost 8 bases, with 11 bases spanning the gap. The V gene's germline CDR1 is MGHRA and CDR2 YSYEKL. This CDR3 is 12 amino acids long.

V usage is TRBV24-1 and J usage is TRBJ1-2, with a tentative D call TRBD1 (6 bases). This CDR3 region has 14 residues. The V end was cut by 7 bases, the J end by 5 bases, with 16 bases between. The V gene's germline CDR1 is KGHDR and CDR2 SFDVKD. The CDR3 protein is CATSDGGREYGYTF. CDR3 nucleotides: TGTGCCACCAGCGACGGGGGCAGGGAGTATGGCTACACCTTC.

The chain uses TRBV12-3 or TRBV12-4 and TRBJ2-1; D ambiguous. Deletions cut 3 bases from V and 10 bases from J, with 13 bases between. The CDR3 sequence is 13 residues long. CDR3 sequence: CASSLFEAWEQFF. The CDR3 DNA sequence: TGTGCCAGCAGTTTGTTTGAGGCTTGGGAGCAGTTCTTC.

The chain has TRBV5-4 and TRBJ2-1; the D is unclear. The CDR3 loop spans 12 amino acids. Germline V gene sequence: CDR1 SGHNT, CDR2 YYREEE (reference sequence). Trimming took off 4 bases at V and 6 bases at J, with 8 bases between the two ends. In nucleotides, the CDR3 is TGTGCCAGCAGCCTCAGTGTCAATGAGCAGTTCTTC. As protein: CASSLSVNEQFF.

This rearrangement joins TRBV29-1 to TRBJ1-2, with TRBD1 as a possible D gene (5 bases). V dropped 7 bases and J dropped 2 bases, with 11 bases sitting between them. The CDR3 covers 12 residues. CDR1 SQVTM and CDR2 ANQGSEA come from the germline V gene. DNA for the CDR3: TGCAGCGCCGGAGGGGTGAACTATGGCTACACCTTC. It translates to CSAGGVNYGYTF.